The clone carrying this T cell receptor beta chain was counted once. This sample was included in a study of blood T cell repertoires in COVID-19. The V and J ends lost 0 bases and 7 bases, in that order; junction bases with no gene match: 10. The CDR3 covers 17 residues. The germline gives CDR1 LNHDA, CDR2 SQIVND (reference sequence). In the original processing: Amplification of reference gene primers was used by the study to estimate nucleated cell counts. This table comes from immunoSEQ multiplex PCR, and its TCRdb copy is limited to in-frame clones, with some not included. V, J and clone size derive from that table, while D and trimming were established from the DNA sequence. The sample includes 70,000 or so clones, around 70% seen only once; the top ten take under 25%.

V is TRBV19 and J is TRBJ2-1; 9 positions match TRBD2. The TCR originated in a man between 70 and 80 years old with acute or convalescent COVID-19. Sequenced material: peripheral blood. CDR3 sequence reads: CASSIDRAGGYGNEQFF. CDR3 nucleotide sequence: TGTGCCAGTAGTATAGATCGGGCGGGAGGGTACGGGAATGAGCAGTTCTTC.